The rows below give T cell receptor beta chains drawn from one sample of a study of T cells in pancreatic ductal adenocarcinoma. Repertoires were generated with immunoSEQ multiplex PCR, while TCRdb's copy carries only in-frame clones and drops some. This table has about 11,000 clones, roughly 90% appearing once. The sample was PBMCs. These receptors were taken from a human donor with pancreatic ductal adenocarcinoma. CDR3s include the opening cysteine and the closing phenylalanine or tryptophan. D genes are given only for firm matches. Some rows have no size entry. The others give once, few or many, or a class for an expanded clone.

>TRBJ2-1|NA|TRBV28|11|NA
TGTGCCAGCAGTCCCCGAGAGGAGCAGTTCTTC
CASSPREEQFF
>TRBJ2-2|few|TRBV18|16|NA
TGTGCCAGCTCACTATCACACGCTATGTTGACCGGGGAGCTGTTTTTT
CASSLSHAMLTGELFF
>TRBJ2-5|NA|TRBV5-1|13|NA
TGCGCCAGCTATGATGGGGCCCAAGAGACCCAGTACTTC
CASYDGAQETQYF
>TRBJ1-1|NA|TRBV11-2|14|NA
TGTGCCAGCAGCCAACCGGGGGGGAACACTGAAGCTTTCTTT
CASSQPGGNTEAFF
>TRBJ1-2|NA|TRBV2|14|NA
TGTGCCAGCAGTGGACCCGGGACCCCCTATGGCTACACCTTC
CASSGPGTPYGYTF
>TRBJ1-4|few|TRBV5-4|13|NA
TGTGCCAGCAGCTTGGGAGCTAGTGAAAAACTGTTTTTT
CASSLGASEKLFF
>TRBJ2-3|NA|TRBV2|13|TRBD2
TGTGCCAGCAAGCGGGGGTTCACAGATACGCAGTATTTT
CASKRGFTDTQYF
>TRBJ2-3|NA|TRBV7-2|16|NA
TGTGCCAGCAGCTTAGCCCTAGTTCGGGGCGCAGATACGCAGTATTTT
CASSLALVRGADTQYF
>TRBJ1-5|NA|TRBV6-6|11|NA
TGTGCCAGCAGTGGGGGTCAGCCCCAGCATTTT
CASSGGQPQHF
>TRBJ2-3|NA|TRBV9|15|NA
TGTGCCAGCAGCGTAGGGTGGGGGGGCCCTGATACGCAGTATTTT
CASSVGWGGPDTQYF
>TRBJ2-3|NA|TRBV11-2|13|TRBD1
TGTGCCAGCAGCTGGGACAGGACAGATACGCAGTATTTT
CASSWDRTDTQYF
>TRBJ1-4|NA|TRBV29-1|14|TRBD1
TGCAGCGTGGGGTCCGGGACAGGGAATGAAAAACTGTTTTTT
CSVGSGTGNEKLFF
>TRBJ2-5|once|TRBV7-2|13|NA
TGTGCCAGCAGCTCAACAGGTCTGGCGGCCCAGTACTTC
CASSSTGLAAQYF
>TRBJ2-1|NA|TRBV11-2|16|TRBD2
TGTGCCAGCAGCGCCCGGGGGACTAGCGGAGGGAATGAGCAGTTCTTC
CASSARGTSGGNEQFF
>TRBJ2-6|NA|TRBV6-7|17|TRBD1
TGTGCCAGCAGTTATGGGACAGGGGACTCTGGGGCCAACGTCCTGACTTTC
CASSYGTGDSGANVLTF
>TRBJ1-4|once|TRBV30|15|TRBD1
TGTGCCTGGAGTGTATTAGGACAGGGTGAAGAAAAACTGTTTTTT
CAWSVLGQGEEKLFF
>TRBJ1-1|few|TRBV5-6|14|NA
TGTGCCAGCAGCTTGGTTCAGCGGAACACTGAAGCTTTCTTT
CASSLVQRNTEAFF
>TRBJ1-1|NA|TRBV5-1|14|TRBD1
TGCGCCAGCAGCTTGGGGACAGGGGGCACTGAAGCTTTCTTT
CASSLGTGGTEAFF
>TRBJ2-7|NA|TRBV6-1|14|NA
TGTGCCAGCAGTGAACTGGGACAAACCTACGAGCAGTACTTC
CASSELGQTYEQYF
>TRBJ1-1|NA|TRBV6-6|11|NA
TGTGCCAGCAGTTATACGGGAGAAGCTTTCTTT
CASSYTGEAFF
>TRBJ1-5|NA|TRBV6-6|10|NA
TGTGCCAGCAGTATGCAGCCCCAGCATTTT
CASSMQPQHF
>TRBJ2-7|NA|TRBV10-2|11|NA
TGCGCCAGCAGTGGCCCCTACGAGCAGTACTTC
CASSGPYEQYF
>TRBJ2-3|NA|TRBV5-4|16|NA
TGTGCCAGCAGCTCCGGGGGTGGTCAGATCACAGATACGCAGTATTTT
CASSSGGGQITDTQYF
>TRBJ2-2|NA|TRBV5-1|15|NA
TGCGCCAGCAGCTTGTCTATCGGCGAAACCGGGGAGCTGTTTTTT
CASSLSIGETGELFF
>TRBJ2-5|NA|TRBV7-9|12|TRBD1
TGTGCCAGCAGCGAGACAGGGGAGACCCAGTACTTC
CASSETGETQYF
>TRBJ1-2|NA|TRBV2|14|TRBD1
TGTGCCAGCAGTGGACAGGGGGCTGGCTATGGCTACACCTTC
CASSGQGAGYGYTF
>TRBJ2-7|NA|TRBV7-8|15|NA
TGTGCCAGCAGCTTGAATTTGGGGCCTTCCTACGAGCAGTACTTC
CASSLNLGPSYEQYF
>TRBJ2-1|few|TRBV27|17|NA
TGTGCCAGCAAGTTGGAGGGTTCAGGAGGCTCCTACAATGAGCAGTTCTTC
CASKLEGSGGSYNEQFF
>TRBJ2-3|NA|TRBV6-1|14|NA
TGTGCCAGCACGGCAGGGGCCTACACAGATACGCAGTATTTT
CASTAGAYTDTQYF
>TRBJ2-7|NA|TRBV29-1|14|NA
TGCAGCGTTGTAGCTGAGGGGGGGTACTACGAGCAGTACTTC
CSVVAEGGYYEQYF
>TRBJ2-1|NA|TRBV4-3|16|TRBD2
TGCGCCAGCAGCCAATGGCCGCCTAGCGGGAAAGGTGAGCAGTTCTTC
CASSQWPPSGKGEQFF
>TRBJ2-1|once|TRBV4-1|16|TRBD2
TGCGCCAGCAGCCAAGGGGCGGGGGGGCCGATAAATGAGCAGTTCTTC
CASSQGAGGPINEQFF
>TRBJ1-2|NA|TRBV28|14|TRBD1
TGTGCCAGCAGTAACCAGGGACAGGGGAATGGCTACACCTTC
CASSNQGQGNGYTF
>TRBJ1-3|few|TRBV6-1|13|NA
TGTGCCAGCAGTTGGACACAAGGAAACACCATATATTTT
CASSWTQGNTIYF
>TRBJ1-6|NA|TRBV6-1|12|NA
TGTGCGGCAGGTCCGTATAATTCACCCCTCCACTTT
CAAGPYNSPLHF
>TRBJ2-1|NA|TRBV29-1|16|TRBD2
TGCAGCGTAGCCCCGAAGCGACTAGCGGTCTACAATGAGCAGTTCTTC
CSVAPKRLAVYNEQFF
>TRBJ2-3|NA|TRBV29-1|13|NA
TGCAGCGCGATACGGACGCCCACAGATACGCAGTATTTT
CSAIRTPTDTQYF
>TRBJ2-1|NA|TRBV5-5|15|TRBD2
TGTGCCAGCAGCTGGGGACTAGGGCCTTTCGATGAGCAGTTCTTC
CASSWGLGPFDEQFF
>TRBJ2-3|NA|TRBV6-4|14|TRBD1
TGTGCCAGCAGTCCGACAGGGAGCACAGATACGCAGTATTTT
CASSPTGSTDTQYF
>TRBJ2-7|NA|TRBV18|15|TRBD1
TGTGCCAGCTCCCCTGACAGGGGCGGCACGTACGAGCAGTACTTC
CASSPDRGGTYEQYF
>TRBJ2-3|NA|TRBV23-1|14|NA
TGCGCCAGCAGTCAAGGAGCGTTCACAGATACGCAGTATTTT
CASSQGAFTDTQYF